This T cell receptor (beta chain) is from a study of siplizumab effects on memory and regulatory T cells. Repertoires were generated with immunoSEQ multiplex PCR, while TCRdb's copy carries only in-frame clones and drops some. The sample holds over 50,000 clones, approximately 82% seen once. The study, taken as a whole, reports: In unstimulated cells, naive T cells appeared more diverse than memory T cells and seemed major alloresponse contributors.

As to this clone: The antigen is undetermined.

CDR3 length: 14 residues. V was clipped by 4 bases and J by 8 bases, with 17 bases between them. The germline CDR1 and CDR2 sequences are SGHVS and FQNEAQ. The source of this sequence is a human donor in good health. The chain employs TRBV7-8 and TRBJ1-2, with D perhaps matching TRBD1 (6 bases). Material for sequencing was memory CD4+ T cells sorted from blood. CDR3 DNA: TGTGCCAGCAGCTCGTTACAGGGACTTGACGGCTACACCTTC. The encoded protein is CASSSLQGLDGYTF. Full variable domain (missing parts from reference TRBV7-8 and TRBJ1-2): GAGVSQSPRYKVAKRGQDVALRCDPISGHVSLFWYQQALGQGPEFLTYFQNEAQLDKSGLPSDRFFAERPEGSVSTLKIQRTQQEDSAVYLCASSSLQGLDGYTFGSGTRLTVV.